Listed below are T cell receptor beta chains from one sample, sequenced in a study of blood T cell repertoires in COVID-19. The data were produced by immunoSEQ multiplex PCR, yet TCRdb's version contains in-frame clones alone and is incomplete. The table records 300,000 or so clones, more than 90% of them present only once. Sequences were obtained from PBMCs or T cells enriched from blood (not recorded which). These receptors all stem from a man aged 60 to 75 who had recovered from COVID-19. Both conserved end residues are part of each CDR3. Each record gives: V gene, D gene, clone size, J gene, CDR3 protein, CDR3 DNA. D genes are given only for firm matches. Clone size is given for some rows only: seen once, a few or many times, or a class if the clone is expanded.

v_call: TRBV18
d_call: TRBD2
clone_size: -
j_call: TRBJ2-1
cdr3_aa: CASSPQSKRGLYNEQFF
cdr3_nt: TGTGCCAGCTCACCACAATCAAAGCGGGGACTCTACAATGAGCAGTTCTTC

v_call: TRBV27
d_call: -
clone_size: -
j_call: TRBJ1-1
cdr3_aa: CASSSLTEAFF
cdr3_nt: TGTGCCAGCAGTTCACTCACTGAAGCTTTCTTT

v_call: TRBV6-5
d_call: -
clone_size: once
j_call: TRBJ1-5
cdr3_aa: CASSKGQGRQPQHF
cdr3_nt: TGTGCCAGCAGCAAGGGGCAGGGCCGACAGCCCCAGCATTTT

v_call: TRBV27
d_call: TRBD2
clone_size: -
j_call: TRBJ2-7
cdr3_aa: CASRAGGSYEQYF
cdr3_nt: TGTGCCAGCAGGGCGGGGGGCTCCTACGAGCAGTACTTC

v_call: TRBV24-1
d_call: -
clone_size: -
j_call: TRBJ1-2
cdr3_aa: CATSDLQNRGYTF
cdr3_nt: TGTGCCACCAGTGATTTGCAGAACCGAGGCTACACCTTC

v_call: TRBV2
d_call: -
clone_size: -
j_call: TRBJ2-5
cdr3_aa: CAGRRVFKETQYF
cdr3_nt: TGTGCCGGCCGCAGGGTTTTCAAGGAGACCCAGTACTTC

v_call: TRBV18
d_call: -
clone_size: -
j_call: TRBJ1-4
cdr3_aa: CASSPQEGIANEKLFF
cdr3_nt: TGTGCCAGCTCACCCCAGGAGGGGATAGCTAATGAAAAACTGTTTTTT

v_call: TRBV19
d_call: TRBD1
clone_size: once
j_call: TRBJ1-1
cdr3_aa: CASRPGTGIITEAFF
cdr3_nt: TGTGCCAGCAGGCCCGGGACAGGGATTATCACTGAAGCTTTCTTT

v_call: TRBV15
d_call: TRBD1
clone_size: -
j_call: TRBJ1-2
cdr3_aa: CATSRGTGPMFSYTF
cdr3_nt: TGTGCCACCAGCAGAGGGACAGGGCCCATGTTCTCCTACACCTTC

v_call: TRBV6-2/TRBV6-3
d_call: -
clone_size: once
j_call: TRBJ2-7
cdr3_aa: CASSSAMGSEQYF
cdr3_nt: TGTGCCAGCAGTTCCGCGATGGGCTCCGAGCAGTACTTC

v_call: TRBV10-3
d_call: TRBD1
clone_size: -
j_call: TRBJ1-1
cdr3_aa: CAISVGTGATEAFF
cdr3_nt: TGTGCCATCAGTGTGGGGACAGGGGCCACTGAAGCTTTCTTT

v_call: TRBV2
d_call: TRBD1
clone_size: once
j_call: TRBJ1-4
cdr3_aa: CASSRGPFEKLFF
cdr3_nt: TGTGCCAGTTCTAGGGGGCCTTTTGAAAAACTGTTTTTT

v_call: TRBV12-3/TRBV12-4
d_call: -
clone_size: -
j_call: TRBJ1-1
cdr3_aa: CASSLTVGTEAFF
cdr3_nt: TGTGCCAGCAGTTTGACAGTGGGCACTGAAGCTTTCTTT

v_call: TRBV5-6
d_call: TRBD1
clone_size: -
j_call: TRBJ1-2
cdr3_aa: CASRRDRANGYTF
cdr3_nt: TGTGCCAGCAGGAGGGACAGGGCGAACGGCTACACCTTC

v_call: TRBV4-3
d_call: -
clone_size: once
j_call: TRBJ2-6
cdr3_aa: CASSQVKGLSGANVLTF
cdr3_nt: TGCGCCAGCAGCCAAGTTAAGGGGCTCTCTGGGGCCAACGTCCTGACTTTC

v_call: TRBV9
d_call: TRBD1
clone_size: -
j_call: TRBJ1-6
cdr3_aa: CASSPRPGQGPSSYNSPLHF
cdr3_nt: TGTGCCAGCAGCCCACGTCCGGGACAGGGGCCGAGCTCCTATAATTCACCCCTCCACTTT

v_call: TRBV7-2
d_call: TRBD1
clone_size: once
j_call: TRBJ1-5
cdr3_aa: CASSPSPGTGLPQHF
cdr3_nt: TGTGCCAGCAGCCCATCTCCCGGGACAGGCCTGCCCCAGCATTTT

v_call: TRBV11-2
d_call: -
clone_size: -
j_call: TRBJ1-1
cdr3_aa: CASSLPPLFREAFF
cdr3_nt: TGTGCCAGCAGCTTACCCCCTTTATTCAGGGAAGCTTTCTTT

v_call: TRBV6-1
d_call: -
clone_size: -
j_call: TRBJ1-2
cdr3_aa: CASSEGTAQRLRVYGYTF
cdr3_nt: TGTGCCAGCAGTGAAGGGACAGCTCAAAGATTAAGGGTTTATGGCTACACCTTC

v_call: TRBV25-1
d_call: -
clone_size: few
j_call: TRBJ1-2
cdr3_aa: CASSDMTTNYGYTF
cdr3_nt: TGTGCCAGCAGCGACATGACGACTAACTATGGCTACACCTTC

v_call: TRBV28
d_call: -
clone_size: once
j_call: TRBJ1-3
cdr3_aa: CATNRVAGNTIYF
cdr3_nt: TGTGCCACAAACAGGGTTGCTGGAAACACCATATATTTT

v_call: TRBV7-8
d_call: -
clone_size: once
j_call: TRBJ1-2
cdr3_aa: CASSLGQLDRDGYTF
cdr3_nt: TGTGCCAGCAGCTTAGGACAACTGGATAGAGATGGCTACACCTTC

v_call: TRBV5-1
d_call: TRBD1
clone_size: -
j_call: TRBJ1-5
cdr3_aa: CASSIGGHQPQHF
cdr3_nt: TGCGCCAGCAGTATAGGGGGCCATCAGCCCCAGCATTTT

v_call: TRBV9
d_call: TRBD2
clone_size: -
j_call: TRBJ2-7
cdr3_aa: CASSAGVAGPYEQYF
cdr3_nt: TGTGCCAGCAGCGCCGGAGTAGCGGGCCCCTACGAGCAGTACTTC

v_call: TRBV9
d_call: -
clone_size: -
j_call: TRBJ1-3
cdr3_aa: CASSVSQGFSGNTIYF
cdr3_nt: TGTGCCAGCAGCGTCTCACAGGGATTTTCTGGAAACACCATATATTTT

v_call: TRBV7-8
d_call: -
clone_size: -
j_call: TRBJ2-7
cdr3_aa: CASSPALGVEQYF
cdr3_nt: TGTGCCAGCAGCCCGGCTTTAGGGGTGGAGCAGTACTTC

v_call: TRBV3-1/TRBV3-2
d_call: TRBD1
clone_size: -
j_call: TRBJ1-2
cdr3_aa: CASSQDRESPWIYGYTF
cdr3_nt: TGTGCCAGCAGCCAGGACAGGGAAAGTCCCTGGATCTATGGCTACACCTTC

v_call: TRBV4-1
d_call: -
clone_size: -
j_call: TRBJ2-7
cdr3_aa: CASSQRDSSRYEQYF
cdr3_nt: TGCGCCAGCAGCCAAAGGGATTCTAGCAGATACGAGCAGTACTTC

v_call: TRBV28
d_call: TRBD2
clone_size: -
j_call: TRBJ2-2
cdr3_aa: CASSFSLGLAGGVTGELFF
cdr3_nt: TGTGCCAGCAGTTTTTCCCTCGGACTAGCGGGAGGGGTCACCGGGGAGCTGTTTTTT

v_call: TRBV18
d_call: TRBD1
clone_size: -
j_call: TRBJ1-3
cdr3_aa: CASSPRGQGGRNTIYF
cdr3_nt: TGTGCCAGCTCACCACGAGGACAGGGGGGGCGAAACACCATATATTTT

v_call: TRBV5-1
d_call: TRBD2
clone_size: -
j_call: TRBJ2-7
cdr3_aa: CASSQAAGGSTYEQYF
cdr3_nt: TGCGCCAGCAGCCAGGCAGCGGGAGGATCCACCTACGAGCAGTACTTC

v_call: TRBV20-1
d_call: -
clone_size: few
j_call: TRBJ2-7
cdr3_aa: CSGRASYEQYF
cdr3_nt: TGCAGTGGCAGGGCCTCCTACGAGCAGTACTTC

v_call: TRBV7-8
d_call: -
clone_size: -
j_call: TRBJ2-5
cdr3_aa: CASSRDIGETQYF
cdr3_nt: TGTGCCAGCAGCCGGGACATCGGGGAGACCCAGTACTTC

v_call: TRBV24-1
d_call: -
clone_size: -
j_call: TRBJ2-2
cdr3_aa: CATSDLNSNTGELFF
cdr3_nt: TGTGCCACCAGTGATTTAAACTCGAACACCGGGGAGCTGTTTTTT

v_call: TRBV5-1
d_call: -
clone_size: -
j_call: TRBJ2-5
cdr3_aa: CASRTGEVIETQYF
cdr3_nt: TGCGCCAGCCGCACAGGGGAGGTAATCGAGACCCAGTACTTC

v_call: TRBV19
d_call: -
clone_size: -
j_call: TRBJ1-1
cdr3_aa: CASNFGGRTATEAFF
cdr3_nt: TGTGCCAGTAATTTCGGAGGGCGGACGGCCACTGAAGCTTTCTTT

v_call: TRBV9
d_call: -
clone_size: -
j_call: TRBJ2-1
cdr3_aa: CASSPGVSSYNEQFF
cdr3_nt: TGTGCCAGCAGCCCGGGGGTAAGCTCCTACAATGAGCAGTTCTTC

v_call: TRBV5-8
d_call: TRBD1
clone_size: -
j_call: TRBJ2-1
cdr3_aa: CAAAASGGAYNEQFF
cdr3_nt: TGTGCCGCAGCGGCTTCAGGGGGCGCCTACAATGAGCAGTTCTTC

v_call: TRBV7-8
d_call: TRBD1
clone_size: -
j_call: TRBJ1-4
cdr3_aa: CASSLMTGFGEKLFF
cdr3_nt: TGTGCCAGCAGCTTAATGACAGGGTTTGGTGAAAAACTGTTTTTT